This T cell receptor beta chain came from a study of cytomegalovirus exposure and HLA in healthy donors. Looking at the study overall: Approximately 180 million T cells yielded around 100 million unique TCR beta sequences, as an earlier analysis found. For the roughly 400 genotyped donors, 75% to 90% fell within the Caucasian-associated ancestry cluster.

PCR was performed using 60 Vbeta and 13 Jbeta primers. TCRdb's table, derived via immunoSEQ multiplex PCR, lists solely in-frame clones and lacks some. The top ten clones hold 3% to 4% of a sample with over 130,000 clones, around 75% of them seen once. General observations from the study: In vitro data verified a few CMV-associated chains as specific for CMV antigens.

A note on this clone: Antigen unknown.

This TCR derives from a human donor in good health. Material for sequencing was PBMCs.

CDR3 amino acids: CASSTEMNTEAFF. CDR3 nucleotides: TGTGCCAGCTCAACAGAGATGAACACTGAAGCTTTCTTT. The chain links TRBV18 to TRBJ1-1; D ambiguous. CDR3 size: 13 residues. CDR1 KGHSH and CDR2 LQKENI come from the germline V gene. The ends were cut back, 5 bases at V and 0 bases at J, with 7 bases in the middle.